Listed below are T cell receptor beta chains from one sample, sequenced in a study of somatic mutations in cytotoxic T cells in rheumatoid arthritis. The method was immunoSEQ multiplex PCR; TCRdb's version includes in-frame clones alone and lacks a portion of them. The profile shows around 29,000 clones, around 86% of them singletons. The sample consisted of CD8+ T cells sorted from blood. The origin of the receptors is an adult with rheumatoid arthritis. Each CDR3 is given with its conserved first and last residue. Each record gives: D gene, V gene, J gene, clone size, CDR3 DNA, CDR3 protein. A D gene is named only where the DNA matches it firmly. Size values are once, few and many counts, or a class for expanded clones, and some rows have none.

.	TRBV5-6	TRBJ1-6	few	TGTGCCAGCAGCACGCGGGGCGTTGGGTCACCCCTCCACTTT	CASSTRGVGSPLHF
.	TRBV11-2	TRBJ2-2	.	TGTGCCAGCAGCTCCGAAGGGGGCACCGGGGAGCTGTTTTTT	CASSSEGGTGELFF
.	TRBV7-3	TRBJ2-7	.	TGTGCCAGCAGCAGCGGGACAGGTCCCTACGAGCAGTACTTC	CASSSGTGPYEQYF
.	TRBV4-1	TRBJ2-1	.	TGCGCCAGCAGCCTAGGGGGGGATGAGCAGTTCTTC	CASSLGGDEQFF
.	TRBV27	TRBJ2-1	.	TGTGCCAGCAGTTTATGGGGTAGGAATGAGCAGTTCTTC	CASSLWGRNEQFF
TRBD1	TRBV7-9	TRBJ2-1	.	TGTGCCAGCAGCCGACAGGGCACAACTTCCTACAATGAGCAGTTCTTC	CASSRQGTTSYNEQFF
.	TRBV30	TRBJ2-7	.	TGTGCCTGGAGTGGAACATACAGGACCTACGAGCAGTACTTC	CAWSGTYRTYEQYF
.	TRBV28	TRBJ1-5	.	TGTGCCAGCAGTTTAGGATATACGTTCCAGAATCAGCCCCAGCATTTT	CASSLGYTFQNQPQHF
TRBD1	TRBV19	TRBJ1-2	few	TGTGCCAGTGCCAACAGGGGGTACTATGGCTACACCTTC	CASANRGYYGYTF
.	TRBV19	TRBJ1-2	.	TGTGCCAGTAGTCCCGGCAGGGGAAACTATGGCTACACCTTC	CASSPGRGNYGYTF
TRBD2	TRBV6-5	TRBJ2-1	.	TGTGCCAGCAGGGGGGGGACTAGCTCCTACAATGAGCAGTTCTTC	CASRGGTSSYNEQFF
TRBD2	TRBV9	TRBJ2-3	.	TGTGCCAGCAGCGTAGGAGCGGGAGAGAATTTTTTAGATACGCAGTATTTT	CASSVGAGENFLDTQYF
.	TRBV4-1	TRBJ1-3	.	TGCGCCAGCAGCCAAGATCCCGCGGACAGTGGAAACACCATATATTTT	CASSQDPADSGNTIYF
TRBD2	TRBV28	TRBJ2-7	.	TGTGCCAGCAGTTTATTGGCTAGCGGGGGCTACGAGCAGTACTTC	CASSLLASGGYEQYF
TRBD1	TRBV6-6	TRBJ2-1	.	TGTGCCAGCAGCTATACAGGGGATGAGCAGTTCTTC	CASSYTGDEQFF
.	TRBV6-5	TRBJ2-7	.	TGTGCCAGCAGTTACTCTAGCGGAACAACCTACGAGCAGTACTTC	CASSYSSGTTYEQYF
.	TRBV5-1	TRBJ2-1	.	TGCGCCAGCAGCATCGGGACAGCGGGCAATGAGCAGTTCTTC	CASSIGTAGNEQFF
.	TRBV7-9	TRBJ2-3	once	TGTGCCAGCAGCTTAGGTGGGTCAGGTAGCACAGATACGCAGTATTTT	CASSLGGSGSTDTQYF
.	TRBV6-5	TRBJ1-4	.	TGTGCCAGCCGCCCGAGGGGAGGTGAAAAACTGTTTTTT	CASRPRGGEKLFF
TRBD2	TRBV7-6	TRBJ2-1	.	TGTGCCAGCAGCCCCAGCGGGGGGAGGAATGAGCAGTTCTTC	CASSPSGGRNEQFF
.	TRBV7-2	TRBJ2-3	.	TGTGCCAGCAGCTTAGTACGGGGGCCAGATACGCAGTATTTT	CASSLVRGPDTQYF
TRBD2	TRBV6-1	TRBJ2-1	.	TGTGCCACCTCGGGGACTAGCGCGTCCTACAATGAGCAGTTCTTC	CATSGTSASYNEQFF